Listed below are T cell receptor beta chains from one sample, sequenced in a study of PD-1 blockade in classical Hodgkin lymphoma. Profiling relied on immunoSEQ multiplex PCR, and the TCRdb table lists in-frame clones only, not all of them. In the table there are under 20,000 clones, less than 85% of which are singletons. Source: peripheral blood mononuclear cells (PBMCs), taken before the fourth cycle of nivolumab. These receptors originate from a human donor with classical Hodgkin lymphoma. Both conserved end residues are part of each CDR3.

V	J	CDR3
TRBV30	TRBJ1-2	CAYNRDPKAGYTF
TRBV19	TRBJ2-6	CASSIYSGANVLTF
TRBV6-6	TRBJ2-7	CASRLTQSFYEQYF
TRBV4-1	TRBJ1-4	CASSHPHGNEKLFF
TRBV18	TRBJ1-1	CASSPGDREAFF
TRBV19	TRBJ2-7	CASSTQSGSSEQYF
TRBV27	TRBJ2-7	CASSSSGRSEQYF
TRBV11-3	TRBJ2-5	CASSPRGLGRTQYF
TRBV19	TRBJ2-1	CASSRNNEQFF
TRBV4-1	TRBJ2-3	CASSQGRINTDTQYF